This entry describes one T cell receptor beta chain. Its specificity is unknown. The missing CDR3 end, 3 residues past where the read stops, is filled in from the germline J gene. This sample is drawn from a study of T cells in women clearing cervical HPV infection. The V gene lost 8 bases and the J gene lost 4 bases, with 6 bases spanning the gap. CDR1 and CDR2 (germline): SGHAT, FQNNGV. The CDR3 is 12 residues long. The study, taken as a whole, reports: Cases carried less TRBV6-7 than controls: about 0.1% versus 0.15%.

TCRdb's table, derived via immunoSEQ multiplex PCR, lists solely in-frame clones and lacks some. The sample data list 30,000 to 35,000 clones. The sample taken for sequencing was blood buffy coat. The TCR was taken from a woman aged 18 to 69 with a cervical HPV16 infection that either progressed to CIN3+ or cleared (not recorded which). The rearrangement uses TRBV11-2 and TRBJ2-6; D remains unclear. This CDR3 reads CASLGGANVLTF. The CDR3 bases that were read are TGTGCCAGCTTAGGGGGGGCCAACGTC.